This T cell receptor (beta chain) was captured in a study of T cells in tuberculosis. On the study more broadly: The T cells targeted glucose monomycolate, a mycobacterial lipid, via CD1B. Study-wide points: Active tuberculosis TCR-alpha repertoires lay closer to GMM-specific TCRs than IGRA-negative controls, suggesting clonal expansion. Smaller alpha distances in active tuberculosis partly reflected shorter CDR3-alpha lengths. Classification accuracy was 85% to 90% (AUROC approximately 0.89) with the GMM-specific repertoire.

Time point of the sample: new active TB diagnosis, blood taken before or within 7 days of starting treatment. Comments on this clone: The antigen remains undetermined.

CDR3 length: 17 amino acids. Trimming stripped 5 bases from V and 2 bases from J, with 21 bases between. CDR1 is SEHNR, CDR2 FQNEAQ, per germline (reference sequence). The data were produced by immunoSEQ multiplex PCR, yet TCRdb's version contains in-frame clones alone and is incomplete. Of around 23,000 clones listed, around 82% are singletons. Here the sequenced sample was PBMCs, taken at tuberculosis diagnosis. The gene calls are TRBV7-9 and TRBJ1-1; TRBD1 might be the D (5 bases). This TCR was sampled from an adult with tuberculosis. DNA for the CDR3: TGTGCCAGCAGCCACGGGGGGTCAGGGAGGATTAACACTGAAGCTTTCTTT. Encoded protein: CASSHGGSGRINTEAFF.